This TCR beta chain was sequenced for a study of CD8+ T cells in alopecia areata. There are 14 residues in the CDR3. The J segment lost 5 bases and the V segment lost 5 bases, leaving 7 bases of the junction unmatched. Germline assignment: CDR1 PRHDT and CDR2 FYEKMQ (reference sequence). General study findings and limits: Treatment with tofacitinib significantly lowered scalp clonality and reduced expanded CD8+ clones among the top 100. Clonality in lesional scalp, especially alopecia totalis/universalis, exceeded that of normal scalp. Because one nonresponder was included, the link of baseline CD8+ expansion to response is considered uncertain.

A remark on this clone: Its antigen is still unknown.

Treatment noted: oral pan-JAK inhibitor, 5-10 mg twice daily. Sorting of PBMCs yielded the CD4+ and CD8+ T cells. After isolation, RNA underwent reverse transcription to generate cDNA as the sequencing template. This table comes from immunoSEQ multiplex PCR, and its TCRdb copy is limited to in-frame clones, with some not included. Altogether some 200,000 clones are present, roughly 61% being singletons, with the ten largest covering 10% to 15%. The receptor comes from a human donor with alopecia areata. Source: CD8+ T cells sorted from blood, taken at week 24, from a patient treated with tofacitinib. The V and J genes are TRBV13 and TRBJ2-7; 9 positions agree with TRBD1. CDR3 bases: TGTGCCAGCAGCACAAGGACAGGGGTCCACGAGCAGTACTTC. It yields the protein CASSTRTGVHEQYF.